Listed here is a single T cell receptor (beta chain). No antigen is known for it. Amplification used 60 Vbeta primers and 13 Jbeta primers. In the original analysis: Later, tens of millions of unique TCR beta chains were counted in an analysis, and about 12 million of them were shared. The protocol was immunoSEQ multiplex PCR, while the TCRdb copy is restricted to in-frame clones and leaves out a portion. The V and J calls and clone size were taken over from that table, and D and trimming were inferred from the DNA. The sample yields 95,000 to 150,000 clones, approximately 80% seen once. The V gene's germline CDR1 is MDHEN and CDR2 SYDVKM. CDR3 length: 13 amino acids. The V end lost 6 bases, the J end lost 2 bases, and 10 bases lay between the germline ends. This sample stems from a study of cytomegalovirus exposure and HLA in healthy donors. Study-wide points: Among immune exposure information, only CMV serostatus was available.

This chain links TRBV28 with TRBJ1-1, with D maybe TRBD1 (6 bases). Sequencing was carried out using PBMCs. The sequence came from a human donor in good health. The CDR3 loop reads CASRQQGNTEAFF. The CDR3 region has the DNA TGTGCCAGCAGACAACAGGGAAACACTGAAGCTTTCTTT.